These 24 T cell receptor beta chains share one sample of origin, sequenced in a study of cytomegalovirus exposure and HLA in healthy donors. The method was immunoSEQ multiplex PCR; TCRdb's version includes in-frame clones alone and lacks a portion of them. The sample consists of 95,000 to 150,000 clones, about 83% of them appearing once. Sequenced sample: PBMCs. The receptors derive from a woman aged 25-40 years in good health and CMV-seronegative.

The chain recombines TRBV19 with TRBJ2-4; 9 nucleotides match TRBD1. CDR1 is LNHDA and CDR2 is SQIVND in the germline V gene (reference sequence). Trimming at V came to 5 bases and at J to 13 bases, leaving 24 bases not matched to a gene. CDR3 length: 18 residues. The CDR3 bases are TGTGCCAGTAGTCGCGCGTGGGGACAGGGTCCTACAGGTGTCTCACAGTACTTC. It translates to CASSRAWGQGPTGVSQYF.

The rearrangement links TRBV7-2 to TRBJ2-4; maybe TRBD1 (6 bases). CDR3 size: 15 residues. Deletions cut 5 bases from V and 4 bases from J, with 15 bases between. Germline CDR1 SGHTA, CDR2 FQGNSA. CDR3 nucleotide sequence: TGTGCCAGCAGCCGAAATTCCGGGACAAAAAACATTCAGTACTTC. Protein: CASSRNSGTKNIQYF.

The genes are TRBV7-2 and TRBJ1-5; TRBD1 matches at 7 bases. Trimming removed 5 bases from V and 0 bases from J; junction bases left unmatched: 7. The CDR3 contains 16 residues. The germline V gene encodes CDR1 SGHTA and CDR2 FQGNSA. DNA for the CDR3: TGTGCCAGCAGCCCGGGACAGTCTTATAGCAATCAGCCCCAGCATTTT. Amino acid sequence: CASSPGQSYSNQPQHF.

This clone was recorded once. The chain is built from TRBV5-4 and TRBJ2-3, with a weak D call TRBD1 (5 bases). V lost 4 bases, J lost 0 bases, and 12 bases lay in between. In germline, CDR1 is SGHNT, CDR2 YYREEE (reference sequence). The CDR3 covers 15 residues. Here the CDR3 DNA reads TGTGCCAGCAGCAGTGGGGCACCCAGCACAGATACGCAGTATTTT. Amino acid sequence: CASSSGAPSTDTQYF.

This sequence joins TRBV19 and TRBJ1-5; TRBD1 matches at 7 bases. The V segment lost 6 bases and the J segment 1 base; nucleotides outside the gene matches: 9. Germline CDR1 reads LNHDA; CDR2 reads SQIVND (reference sequence). CDR3 length: 16 residues. DNA of the CDR3: TGTGCCAGTAGAATACAGGGGACCGAGAGCAATCAGCCCCAGCATTTT. Its protein is CASRIQGTESNQPQHF.

The genes are TRBV6-1 and TRBJ2-2; 7 bases align to TRBD1. The trim removed 10 bases at V and 4 bases at J, leaving 9 bases unmatched. CDR1 is MNHNS and CDR2 is SASEGT in the germline V gene. The CDR3 covers 14 residues. CDR3 DNA: TGTGCCACCAAGGGGCCAGGGGGCACCGGGGAGCTGTTTTTT. Protein product: CATKGPGGTGELFF.

The chain uses TRBV30 and TRBJ1-2; D is ambiguous. CDR1 is GTSNPN, CDR2 SVGIG, per germline (reference sequence). V was trimmed by 4 bases and J by 8 bases, leaving 14 bases between them. This CDR3 comprises 12 residues. The CDR3 region is CAWTLGAGGYTF. CDR3 nucleotides: TGTGCCTGGACGCTGGGAGCGGGCGGCTACACCTTC. The variable domain in full, completed from reference TRBV30 and TRBJ1-2, reads SQTIHQWPATLVQPVGSPLSLECTVEGTSNPNLYWYRQAAGRGLQLLFYSVGIGQISSEVPQNLSASRPQDRQFILSSKKLLLSDSGFYLCAWTLGAGGYTFGSGTRLTVV.

The rearrangement links TRBV30 to TRBJ1-1; D is ambiguous. Germline assignment: CDR1 GTSNPN and CDR2 SVGIG (reference sequence). V was trimmed by 5 bases and J by 5 bases, leaving 12 bases between them. There are 12 residues in the CDR3. The CDR3 DNA reads TGTGCCTGGGGAGGGCAGGAAACTGAAGCTTTCTTT. Translation gives CAWGGQETEAFF.

This clone was detected ten times or more. V is TRBV5-4 and J is TRBJ2-1; D is uncertain. This CDR3 is built from 13 residues. Looked up from germline, CDR1 is SGHNT and CDR2 is YYREEE (reference sequence). Trimming took off 4 bases at V and 9 bases at J, with 14 bases between the two ends. The CDR3 loop reads CASSQPLAFEQFF. The CDR3 DNA sequence: TGTGCCAGCAGCCAACCTTTGGCATTTGAGCAGTTCTTC.

The CDR3 region has the DNA TGTGCCAGCAGCGTAGGGAGGGAGGGGCGTCTTAATGAAAAACTGTTTTTT. It codes for CASSVGREGRLNEKLFF. The rearrangement joins TRBV9 to TRBJ1-4; perhaps TRBD1 as D (5 bases). This CDR3 contains 17 residues. CDR1 and CDR2 (germline): SGDLS, YYNGEE. Trimming shortened V by 0 bases and J by 4 bases, and 16 bases separated the two germline ends. Combining the CDR3 with reference TRBV9 and TRBJ1-4 gives the whole variable domain DSGVTQTPKHLITATGQRVTLRCSPRSGDLSVYWYQQSLDQGLQFLIQYYNGEERAKGNILERFSAQQFPDLHSELNLSSLELGDSALYFCASSVGREGRLNEKLFFGSGTQLSVL.

This rearrangement joins TRBV6-4 to TRBJ2-3, with 13 bases identical to TRBD2. The CDR3 totals 15 residues. V trimming: 0 bases; J trimming: 6 bases; junction bases outside the gene matches: 0. Looked up from germline, CDR1 is MRHNA and CDR2 is SNTAGT. The CDR3 coding sequence is TGTGCCAGCAGTGACTCGACTAGCGGGGGGGATACGCAGTATTTT. The encoded protein is CASSDSTSGGDTQYF.

The chain carries TRBV30 and TRBJ1-1, with 8 bases lining up with TRBD1. CDR1 and CDR2 from the germline V gene are GTSNPN and SVGIG (reference sequence). CDR3 length: 14 residues. The J segment lost 4 bases and the V segment lost 1 base, leaving 5 bases of the junction unmatched. CDR3 nucleotide sequence: TGTGCCTGGAGTGGGGACAGGCGGATCACTGAAGCTTTCTTT. Protein: CAWSGDRRITEAFF.

V usage is TRBV5-6 and J usage is TRBJ2-5, with a possible D match to TRBD1 (6 bases). The V end lost 1 base, the J end lost 3 bases, and 16 bases lay between the germline ends. This CDR3 spans 16 amino acids. The V gene's germline CDR1 is SGHDT and CDR2 YYEEEE. The CDR3: CASSLPRGGGKETQYF. As DNA, the CDR3 is TGTGCCAGCAGCTTGCCCAGGGGCGGAGGAAAAGAGACCCAGTACTTC.

This clone occurred once. The rearrangement joins TRBV7-2 to TRBJ2-3; D is undetermined. V was clipped by 5 bases and J by 7 bases, with 10 bases between them. CDR1 is SGHTA and CDR2 is FQGNSA in the germline V gene. CDR3 size: 12 residues. The DNA for the CDR3 is TGTGCCAGCAGCCCCGAAGCGAATACGCAGTATTTT. Its protein product is CASSPEANTQYF.

The chain employs TRBV2 and TRBJ2-4; TRBD1 matches at 8 bases. V was pared by 6 bases and J by 5 bases, with 6 bases of the junction left unmatched. Looked up from germline, CDR1 is SNHLY and CDR2 is FYNNEI. This CDR3 is 14 amino acids long. The CDR3 nucleotides read TGTGCCAGCAGGAGAGTACAGGGGGAAAACATTCAGTACTTC. This codes for CASRRVQGENIQYF.

The gene calls are TRBV4-1 and TRBJ1-6; 8 nucleotides agree with TRBD1. The CDR3 consists of 15 residues. Germline-derived CDR1 and CDR2 are MGHRA and YSYEKL. The V segment lost 0 bases and the J segment 10 bases; nucleotides outside the gene matches: 5. For the CDR3, the DNA is TGCGCCAGCAGCCAAGATACAGGACAGGGCTCACCCCTCCACTTT. Translating gives CASSQDTGQGSPLHF.

This clone was counted only a few times. The V call is TRBV19, the J call TRBJ2-7; maybe TRBD2 (6 bases). V lost 3 bases, J lost 0 bases, and 6 bases lay in between. Germline CDR1 reads LNHDA; CDR2 reads SQIVND (reference sequence). CDR3 length equals 13 residues. The CDR3 spells CASSIGSSYEQYF. Written as DNA, the CDR3 is TGTGCCAGTAGTATCGGGAGCTCCTACGAGCAGTACTTC.

The rearrangement uses TRBV7-9 and TRBJ2-7; D is perhaps TRBD1 (6 bases). The CDR3 is 14 residues long. Germline CDR1 is SEHNR and CDR2 is FQNEAQ (reference sequence). V was cut by 5 bases and J by 7 bases, with 18 bases left in between. CDR3 amino acids: CASSNRDKVWEQYF. DNA for the CDR3: TGTGCCAGCAGCAACCGGGACAAAGTCTGGGAGCAGTACTTC.

The rearrangement links TRBV19 to TRBJ1-1; D unclear. The CDR3 contains 13 residues. The germline gives CDR1 LNHDA, CDR2 SQIVND (reference sequence). V was cut by 6 bases and J by 0 bases, with 8 bases left in between. CDR3 DNA: TGTGCCAGTAGGACTACGCTGAACACTGAAGCTTTCTTT. The encoded protein is CASRTTLNTEAFF.

The chain recombines TRBV11-2 with TRBJ2-4; D is ambiguous. Deletions cut 2 bases from V and 0 bases from J, with 5 bases between. The CDR3 is 14 amino acids. Per the germline V gene, CDR1 is SGHAT and CDR2 is FQNNGV. The CDR3 bases are TGTGCCAGCAGCTTACGGTTAGCCAAAAACATTCAGTACTTC. The encoded protein is CASSLRLAKNIQYF.

The chain employs TRBV29-1 and TRBJ2-7; TRBD1 matches 9 bases. Germline V gene lookup returns CDR1 SQVTM and CDR2 ANQGSEA. Trimming cost V 4 bases and J 6 bases; bases outside gene matches: 4. The CDR3 has 12 amino acids. The CDR3: CSVAGTGTEQYF. DNA for the CDR3: TGCAGCGTTGCCGGGACAGGGACCGAGCAGTACTTC.

The chain carries TRBV6-6 and TRBJ1-1, with TRBD1 matching 7 bases. Trimming cost V 5 bases and J 5 bases; bases outside gene matches: 11. Germline CDR1 and CDR2: MNHNY and SVGAGI (reference sequence). The CDR3 loop spans 15 amino acids. For the CDR3, the DNA is TGTGCCAGCAGTCTCCCGTCCGACAGGGTAACTGAAGCTTTCTTT. Translation gives CASSLPSDRVTEAFF.

This chain connects TRBV14 to TRBJ2-3; TRBD2 matches 11 bases. This CDR3 region has 14 residues. CDR1 is SGHDN, CDR2 FVKESK, per germline. The V segment lost 8 bases and the J segment 6 bases; nucleotides outside the gene matches: 7. The CDR3 protein is CASQTSGGFDTQYF. The CDR3 nucleotides are TGTGCCAGCCAAACTAGCGGGGGTTTCGATACGCAGTATTTT. Together with reference TRBV14 and TRBJ2-3, the CDR3 gives the full variable domain: EAGVTQFPSHSVIEKGQTVTLRCDPISGHDNLYWYRRVMGKEIKFLLHFVKESKQDESGMPNNRFLAERTGGTYSTLKVQPAELEDSGVYFCASQTSGGFDTQYFGPGTRLTVL.

The chain links TRBV30 to TRBJ1-5, with 10 bases fitting TRBD1. Germline V lookup: CDR1 GTSNPN, CDR2 SVGIG (reference sequence). Losses at the gene ends were 3 bases for V and 9 bases for J; bases not matched to a gene: 8. The length of the CDR3 is 14 residues. This CDR3 reads CAWSEGQGMLPQHF. In DNA, the CDR3 is TGTGCCTGGAGCGAGGGACAGGGGATGTTGCCCCAGCATTTT.